The 15 T cell receptor beta chains given below trace back to one sample, sequenced in a study of T-cell memory formation after mild COVID-19. MiXCR, run by TCRdb on the 5' RACE reads, gives a single entry per CDR3 protein. The sample consists of around 320,000 distinct CDR3 sequences, around 15% of them appearing once. The material sequenced was PBMCs or a T cell subset sorted from them (not recorded which). The receptors were sampled from a man aged 18 to 30 who had mild COVID-19 (a few samples of this study predate the infection). Cell type and time point are not known.

This sequence joins TRBV7-3 and TRBJ2-3, with TRBD2 matching 12 bases. The germline CDR1 and CDR2 sequences are SGHTA and FQGTGA. Germline trimming cut 3 bases from V and 3 bases from J; bases unmatched to any gene: 1. The length of the CDR3 is 15 residues. CDR3 sequence (DNA): TGTGCCAGCAGCTTCCTAGCGGGGGGGACAGATACGCAGTATTTT. This encodes CASSFLAGGTDTQYF. Variable domain in full (rest from reference TRBV7-3 and TRBJ2-3): GAGVSQTPSNKVTEKGKYVELRCDPISGHTALYWYRQSLGQGPEFLIYFQGTGAADDSGLPNDRFFAVRPEGSVSTLKIQRTERGDSAVYLCASSFLAGGTDTQYFGPGTRLTVL.

The chain recombines TRBV9 with TRBJ2-2; D is unresolved. The V end lost 5 bases, the J end lost 4 bases, and 9 bases lay between the germline ends. This CDR3 is built from 13 residues. Germline assignment: CDR1 SGDLS and CDR2 YYNGEE. The CDR3 coding sequence is TGTGCCAGCAGAGACATTCCCACCGGGGAGCTGTTTTTT. Translated: CASRDIPTGELFF.

The chain carries TRBV20-1 and TRBJ2-2; TRBD2 matches 7 bases. J gave up 0 bases and V 5 bases, and 3 bases lay outside the gene matches. The CDR3 has 14 residues. Germline values: CDR1 DFQATT, CDR2 SNEGSKA (reference sequence). The CDR3 sequence is CSAGGGSNTGELFF. The CDR3 region has the DNA TGCAGTGCTGGCGGGGGATCGAACACCGGGGAGCTGTTTTTT.

V and J are TRBV18 and TRBJ2-3; TRBD2 matches 8 bases. Germline values: CDR1 KGHSH, CDR2 LQKENI. The CDR3 sequence is 16 residues long. J was trimmed by 5 bases and V by 3 bases; bases with no gene match: 10. Written as DNA, the CDR3 is TGTGCCAGCTCACCGAGGAGCGGGGGAGGTATAGATACGCAGTATTTT. It encodes CASSPRSGGGIDTQYF.

This clonotype was found a few times. This CDR3 is CASSFRDSGAYEQYF. Here the CDR3 DNA reads TGCGCCAGCAGCTTCCGGGACAGTGGAGCCTACGAGCAGTACTTC. The chain carries TRBV5-1 and TRBJ2-7; 7 bases line up with TRBD1. This CDR3 contains 15 residues. With V trimmed by 2 bases and J by 2 bases, 7 bases remained unmatched. CDR1 is SGHRS, CDR2 YFSETQ, per germline. Combining the CDR3 with reference TRBV5-1 and TRBJ2-7 gives the whole variable domain KAGVTQTPRYLIKTRGQQVTLSCSPISGHRSVSWYQQTPGQGLQFLFEYFSETQRNKGNFPGRFSGRQFSNSRSEMNVSTLELGDSALYLCASSFRDSGAYEQYFGPGTRLTVT.

The chain is built from TRBV29-1 and TRBJ2-5; D unclear. Germline assignment: CDR1 SQVTM and CDR2 ANQGSEA. The CDR3 is 12 residues long. Trimming cost V 4 bases and J 1 base, with 7 bases left between them. DNA of the CDR3: TGCAGCGTTGGTGGGTTCCAAGAGACCCAGTACTTC. Translating gives CSVGGFQETQYF. Variable domain in full (rest from reference TRBV29-1 and TRBJ2-5): SAVISQKPSRDICQRGTSLTIQCQVDSQVTMMFWYRQQPGQSLTLIATANQGSEATYESGFVIDKFPISRPNLTFSTLTVSNMSPEDSSIYLCSVGGFQETQYFGPGTRLLVL.

The chain links TRBV6-2 or TRBV6-3 to TRBJ1-6; D remains unclear. The CDR3 is made up of 14 amino acids. Trimming removed 6 bases from V and 10 bases from J, with 16 bases in between. The germline gives CDR1 MNHEY, CDR2 SVGEGT. CDR3 sequence reads: CASRNTVRRSPLHF. In DNA, the CDR3 is TGTGCCAGCAGGAACACGGTCCGACGATCACCCCTCCACTTT.

The chain couples TRBV10-3 to TRBJ2-7; D possibly corresponds to TRBD1 (6 bases). The CDR3 has 13 amino acids. Germline loops: CDR1 ENHRY, CDR2 SYGVKD. V was trimmed by 6 bases and J by 3 bases, leaving 12 bases between them. CDR3 sequence: CAIRGQINYEQYF. The CDR3 bases are TGTGCCATCAGAGGACAGATAAACTACGAGCAGTACTTC.

This clonotype came up many times. V usage is TRBV20-1 and J usage is TRBJ2-5; D is perhaps TRBD2 (6 bases). The CDR3 has 14 residues. Germline V gives CDR1 DFQATT, CDR2 SNEGSKA (reference sequence). The V end was cut by 3 bases, the J end by 5 bases, with 16 bases between. CDR3 sequence reads: CSASESRRGETQYF. The CDR3 bases are TGCAGTGCTAGCGAATCTAGGAGGGGCGAGACCCAGTACTTC.

This chain links TRBV5-6 with TRBJ1-6, with unresolved D. The CDR3 consists of 14 residues. The germline V and J ends were trimmed by 1 base and 6 bases, with 8 bases remaining between them. In germline, CDR1 is SGHDT, CDR2 YYEEEE. This CDR3 reads CASSLYSPNSPLHF. CDR3 in DNA: TGTGCCAGCAGCTTGTATTCCCCTAATTCACCCCTCCACTTT.

This clonotype was counted only a few times. The V gene is TRBV20-1, the J gene TRBJ2-7, with 9 bases lining up with TRBD1. V was pared by 4 bases and J by 4 bases, with 8 bases of the junction left unmatched. The CDR3 sequence is 14 residues long. Germline V gene lookup returns CDR1 DFQATT and CDR2 SNEGSKA (reference sequence). In DNA, the CDR3 is TGCAGTGCTACTTCCACAGGGGGCAGGTACGAGCAGTACGTC. Protein product: CSATSTGGRYEQYV.

This clonotype was seen more than once but under ten times. J is TRBJ2-2 and V is TRBV4-3; unclear D gene. The V gene lost 0 bases and the J gene lost 6 bases, with 11 bases spanning the gap. The CDR3 runs to 15 residues. Germline V gene lookup returns CDR1 LGHNA and CDR2 YSLEER. The CDR3 is CASSQDPMVAGELFF. The CDR3 coding sequence is TGCGCCAGCAGCCAAGATCCGATGGTAGCCGGGGAGCTGTTTTTT.

The chain combines TRBV9 with TRBJ1-2; possible D gene TRBD1, 5 bases. CDR1 and CDR2 (germline): SGDLS, YYNGEE. CDR3 size: 14 residues. V dropped 4 bases and J dropped 7 bases, with 17 bases sitting between them. The DNA of the CDR3 is TGTGCCAGCAGCTCGGGGGGGGAAATCCGTGGCTACACCTTC. Residues: CASSSGGEIRGYTF.

This clonotype came up many times. J is TRBJ2-7 and V is TRBV5-1; D is unclear. The CDR3 contains 14 residues. Germline CDR1 SGHRS, CDR2 YFSETQ. Trimming removed 0 bases at V and 2 bases at J, with 9 bases between. The CDR3, as DNA: TGCGCCAGCAGCTTGGAACCGGGTCCCTACGAGCAGTACTTC. It encodes CASSLEPGPYEQYF.

The chain recombines TRBV25-1 with TRBJ2-5; D is possibly TRBD2 (5 bases). Per germline, CDR1 MGHDK and CDR2 SYGVNS. The CDR3 runs 15 residues. Trimming stripped 3 bases from V and 7 bases from J, with 18 bases between. The CDR3 sequence is CASSDRRPSGGTQYF. The CDR3 DNA reads as TGTGCCAGCAGTGACCGCAGGCCCTCTGGAGGGACCCAGTACTTC.